These 6 T cell receptor beta chains were all obtained from the same sample, sequenced in a study of blood T cell repertoires in COVID-19. Repertoires were generated with immunoSEQ multiplex PCR, while TCRdb's copy carries only in-frame clones and drops some. There are a few hundred thousand clones in the sample; around 87% occur only once, and about 1.5% lies in the top ten. Sequenced material: PBMCs or T cells enriched from blood (not recorded which). All receptors come from a man aged 25-45 years who had recovered from COVID-19.

The rearrangement joins TRBV19 to TRBJ1-5; D unresolved. Germline CDR1 is LNHDA and CDR2 is SQIVND (reference sequence). The CDR3 is 15 residues long. Trimming removed 5 bases from V and 5 bases from J, with 16 bases in between. CDR3 region: CASSLAVAVDQPQHF. The CDR3 DNA reads TGTGCCAGTAGTCTCGCAGTGGCGGTTGATCAGCCCCAGCATTTT.

The chain recombines TRBV7-9 with TRBJ2-3; the D is unclear. The CDR3 covers 13 residues. Germline V CDR1 and CDR2: SEHNR, FQNEAQ (reference sequence). V lost 8 bases to trimming and J lost 0 bases, with 9 bases between them. The CDR3 DNA follows: TGTGCCAGCGGGCAGCATAGCACAGATACGCAGTATTTT. Translation: CASGQHSTDTQYF.

Notes on this clone: At the DNA level, this CDR3 is encoded by other sequences in the same sample as well. The J gene is TRBJ2-6, the V gene TRBV6-5; D remains ambiguous. The germline V and J ends were trimmed by 6 bases and 1 base, with 4 bases remaining between them. The CDR3 covers 13 residues. CDR1 and CDR2 from the germline V gene are MNHEY and SVGAGI. The CDR3 sequence: CASRSSGANVLTF. Here the CDR3 DNA reads TGTGCCAGCAGGAGTTCTGGGGCCAACGTCCTGACTTTC.

CDR3 protein: CASGVTGGFSGNTIYF. CDR3 bases: TGTGCCAGCGGAGTGACAGGGGGGTTCTCTGGAAACACCATATATTTT. The gene calls are TRBV7-2 and TRBJ1-3, with TRBD1 matching 9 bases. V shed 8 bases and J 0 bases; nucleotides not matched to a gene: 8. CDR1 is SGHTA, CDR2 FQGNSA, per germline. This CDR3 comprises 16 residues.

The chain has TRBV4-1 and TRBJ1-1, with unresolved D. V was cut by 5 bases and J by 5 bases, with 24 bases left in between. The CDR3 runs 17 residues. In germline, CDR1 is MGHRA, CDR2 YSYEKL. CDR3 sequence reads: CASSNIRVVVGETEAFF. CDR3 bases: TGCGCCAGCAGCAATATTAGGGTTGTCGTGGGAGAAACTGAAGCTTTCTTT.

The chain employs TRBV9 and TRBJ1-5; tentative D call: TRBD1 (6 bases). Germline CDR1 SGDLS, CDR2 YYNGEE. The CDR3 consists of 15 residues. Trimming shortened V by 9 bases and J by 2 bases, and 18 bases separated the two germline ends. The CDR3 DNA reads TGTGCCAAAAACAGAGACAGGCCGGGCAATCAGCCCCAGCATTTT. This codes for CAKNRDRPGNQPQHF.